This T cell receptor beta chain appears in the sequencing data of a study of blood T cell repertoires in COVID-19. The overall study: Spain, Italy and the United States supplied samples that represented acute and convalescent COVID-19.

CDR1 and CDR2 (germline): GTSNPN, SVGIG (reference sequence). The CDR3 extends over 13 amino acids. With V trimmed by 4 bases and J by 10 bases, 7 bases remained unmatched. Authors' analysis steps: Counts of nucleated cells, estimated from reference gene primer amplification, were obtained. Generated by immunoSEQ multiplex PCR, the TCRdb table keeps only in-frame clones and is missing some. V and J calls and clone size are copied from that table; D and trimming were computed from the DNA. The repertoire holds approximately 85,000 clones, with roughly 89% as singletons. The TCR sequence derives from a man between 45 and 60 years old with active or convalescent COVID-19. The V call is TRBV30, the J call TRBJ1-1, with 12 bases aligning to TRBD1. The sequencing sample was made of peripheral blood. CDR3 nucleotides: TGTGCCTGGAATTCGGGACAGGGGGCGAGAGCTTTCTTT. It codes for CAWNSGQGARAFF.